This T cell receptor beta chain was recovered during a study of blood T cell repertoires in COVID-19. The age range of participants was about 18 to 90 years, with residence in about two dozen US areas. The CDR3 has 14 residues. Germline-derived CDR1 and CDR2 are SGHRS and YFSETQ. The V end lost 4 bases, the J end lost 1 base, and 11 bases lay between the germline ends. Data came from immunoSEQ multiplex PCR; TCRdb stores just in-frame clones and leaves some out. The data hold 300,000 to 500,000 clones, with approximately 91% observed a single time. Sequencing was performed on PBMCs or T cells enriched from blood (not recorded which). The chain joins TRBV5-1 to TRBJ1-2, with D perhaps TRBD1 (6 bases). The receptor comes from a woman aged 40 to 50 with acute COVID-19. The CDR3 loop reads CASSSEGGNYGYTF. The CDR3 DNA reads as TGCGCCAGCAGCAGCGAAGGGGGTAACTATGGCTACACCTTC.